The 32 T cell receptor beta chains given below trace back to one sample, sequenced in a study of T-cell reconstitution after alpha-beta-depleted transplantation in children. A library of TCRbeta sequences, prepared with unique molecular identifiers, was generated. Each CDR3 protein is one row after TCRdb ran MiXCR on the PCR reads. The sample yields about 260,000 distinct CDR3 sequences, under 14% seen once. Sequenced material: peripheral blood, taken 180 days after TCRalphabeta/CD19-depleted stem cell transplant. The receptors originated from a male patient aged 2-15 years who had a stem cell transplant for chronic granulomatous disease, so the T cells may come from the graft donor.

This clonotype has a handful of counts. As DNA, the CDR3 is TGCAGTGCTAGAGATCTCGCAGACCGGGATGAGCAGTTCTTC. It codes for CSARDLADRDEQFF. The chain is built from TRBV20-1 and TRBJ2-1; D not certain. There are 14 residues in the CDR3. V shed 0 bases and J shed 8 bases, with 14 bases lying between them. The germline CDR1 and CDR2 sequences are DFQATT and SNEGSKA (reference sequence).

This clonotype was found many times. The CDR3 is CASSPATGYSNQPQHF. The DNA of the CDR3 is TGTGCCAGCAGTCCGGCGACAGGCTATAGCAATCAGCCCCAGCATTTT. The rearrangement uses TRBV12-3 or TRBV12-4 and TRBJ1-5; the D gene is possibly TRBD1 (6 bases). This CDR3 has 16 residues. The V gene lost 5 bases and the J gene lost 0 bases, with 14 bases spanning the gap.

This clonotype was recorded many times. V usage is TRBV11-2 and J usage is TRBJ1-3; D ambiguous. Germline CDR1 SGHAT, CDR2 FQNNGV. V lost 5 bases, J lost 0 bases, and 8 bases lay in between. This CDR3 contains 14 residues. CDR3 nucleotide sequence: TGTGCCAGCAGCCCGACTGACTCTGGAAACACCATATATTTT. Its translation: CASSPTDSGNTIYF.

This clonotype is labeled medium-sized (0.01 to 0.1%). V is TRBV7-9 and J is TRBJ1-1; 12 bases are a match to TRBD1. The CDR3 is 18 residues long. Germline V gene data show CDR1 as SEHNR and CDR2 as FQNEAQ (reference sequence). With 4 bases clipped from V and 7 bases from J, the junction kept 16 bases outside the gene matches. CDR3 DNA sequence: TGTGCCAGCAGCTCATACCGATGGGGACAGGGGGCTTTAATTGAAGCTTTCTTT. The encoded protein is CASSSYRWGQGALIEAFF.

This clonotype was seen at least ten times. The chain uses TRBV5-1 and TRBJ2-5; 9 nucleotides align to TRBD1. CDR3 length: 16 amino acids. Germline V lookup: CDR1 SGHRS, CDR2 YFSETQ. V lost 4 bases and J lost 5; bases outside the gene matches: 12. As DNA, the CDR3 is TGCGCCAGCAGCCAGGGGACAGGGATTTTTAGGGAGACCCAGTACTTC. It is translated as CASSQGTGIFRETQYF.

This clonotype was counted at least ten times. The V call is TRBV7-8, the J call TRBJ2-5, with a possible D match to TRBD1 (5 bases). Trimming pared 2 bases from V and 5 bases from J, leaving 12 bases between. The CDR3 has 14 residues. The germline V gene encodes CDR1 SGHVS and CDR2 FQNEAQ. CDR3 bases: TGTGCCAGCAGCTTACGGTCAGGGTGGGAGACCCAGTACTTC. Translating gives CASSLRSGWETQYF. Supplemented by reference TRBV7-8 and TRBJ2-5, the full variable domain reads GAGVSQSPRYKVAKRGQDVALRCDPISGHVSLFWYQQALGQGPEFLTYFQNEAQLDKSGLPSDRFFAERPEGSVSTLKIQRTQQEDSAVYLCASSLRSGWETQYFGPGTRLLVL.

This clonotype was detected many times. The chain has TRBV28 and TRBJ2-7; 10 nucleotides match TRBD2. The V segment lost 7 bases and the J segment 4 bases; nucleotides outside the gene matches: 10. CDR3 length: 15 residues. Germline lookup yields CDR1 MDHEN and CDR2 SYDVKM. The CDR3 sequence is CASIKAGGNSYEQYF. CDR3 nucleotide sequence: TGTGCCAGCATAAAAGCGGGAGGGAACTCGTACGAGCAGTACTTC.

This clonotype was recorded many times. V and J are TRBV20-1 and TRBJ2-1, with D perhaps matching TRBD1 (5 bases). This CDR3 region has 14 residues. The V and J ends lost 5 bases and 0 bases respectively, with 11 bases between them. Per germline, CDR1 DFQATT and CDR2 SNEGSKA (reference sequence). The CDR3 here is CSAWTPSSYNEQFF. CDR3 DNA sequence: TGCAGTGCTTGGACACCGAGCTCCTACAATGAGCAGTTCTTC.

Ten or more counts support this clonotype. The genes are TRBV27 and TRBJ2-7; 8 bases are shared with TRBD1. J gave up 0 bases and V 1 base, and 17 bases lay outside the gene matches. The CDR3 loop spans 20 amino acids. Per the germline V gene, CDR1 is MNHEY and CDR2 is SMNVEV (reference sequence). The CDR3 sequence: CASSLWGTGYPGGGSYEQYF. The CDR3 nucleotides read TGTGCCAGCAGTTTATGGGGGACAGGCTATCCAGGGGGAGGCTCCTACGAGCAGTACTTC.

This clonotype has ten or more counts. V and J are TRBV10-3 and TRBJ2-3; TRBD2 matches 12 bases. The CDR3 loop spans 21 amino acids. Germline CDR1 reads ENHRY; CDR2 reads SYGVKD. Trimming cost V 2 bases and J 3 bases; bases outside gene matches: 18. Here the CDR3 DNA reads TGTGCCATCAGTGAGGACCCCGAGGCTAGCGGGAGGGTCCTCAGTACAGATACGCAGTATTTT. The encoded protein is CAISEDPEASGRVLSTDTQYF.

This clonotype was found many times. The rearrangement uses TRBV25-1 and TRBJ2-5; unclear D gene. The CDR3 runs to 14 residues. V shed 1 base and J shed 2 bases, with 8 bases lying between them. Germline V gives CDR1 MGHDK, CDR2 SYGVNS. The CDR3 DNA sequence: TGTGCCAGCAGTGAATCTCGCGCGCAAGAGACCCAGTACTTC. Translating it yields CASSESRAQETQYF. Using reference TRBV25-1 and TRBJ2-5 for the parts outside the CDR3, the full variable domain is EADIYQTPRYLVIGTGKKITLECSQTMGHDKMYWYQQDPGMELHLIHYSYGVNSTEKGDLSSESTVSRIRTEHFPLTLESARPSHTSQYLCASSESRAQETQYFGPGTRLLVL.

This clonotype was seen many times. The chain joins TRBV7-8 to TRBJ2-6; D gene unclear. Trimming left V 1 base short and J 4 bases short, with 14 bases between. The germline gives CDR1 SGHVS, CDR2 FQNEAQ. The CDR3 is 17 amino acids. CDR3 DNA sequence: TGTGCCAGCAGCTTAGTGGCCCTCCCCCCAGGGGCCAACGTCCTGACTTTC. This sequence encodes CASSLVALPPGANVLTF.

This chain connects TRBV28 to TRBJ1-1; D call uncertain. V dropped 4 bases and J dropped 4 bases, with 19 bases sitting between them. The CDR3 covers 16 residues. Germline V lookup: CDR1 MDHEN, CDR2 SYDVKM. CDR3 DNA sequence: TGTGCCAGCAGTTCGGGCAGGTTGGTCTTGGGCACTGAAGCTTTCTTT. Protein: CASSSGRLVLGTEAFF.

In this sample, this clonotype turned up many times. The V call is TRBV5-1, the J call TRBJ2-1; 10 positions match TRBD1. V gave up 0 bases and J gave up 15 bases; unmatched junction bases: 15. The germline V gene encodes CDR1 SGHRS and CDR2 YFSETQ. The CDR3 runs 16 residues. The CDR3 here is CASSLGLGQGTYSMFF. The DNA of the CDR3 is TGCGCCAGCAGCTTGGGTCTGGGACAGGGGACGTACAGTATGTTCTTC.

This clonotype has a count of ten or more. This chain links TRBV3-1 with TRBJ2-7, with D perhaps matching TRBD1 or TRBD2 (5 bases each). V was pared by 4 bases and J by 2 bases, with 15 bases between. The germline V gene has CDR1 LGHDT and CDR2 YNNKEL (reference sequence). The CDR3 runs 15 residues. The CDR3, as DNA: TGTGCCAGCAGCCCTTACCCAGGGACCCCCTACGAGCAGTACTTC. Translating it yields CASSPYPGTPYEQYF.

This clonotype was seen repeatedly, ten times or more. The chain has TRBV12-3 or TRBV12-4 and TRBJ2-7; the D gene is possibly TRBD1 (5 bases). Trimming removed 4 bases at V and 0 bases at J, with 13 bases between. The CDR3 is made up of 15 amino acids. This CDR3 reads CASSSRVRASYEQYF. CDR3 DNA sequence: TGTGCCAGCAGTTCCCGTGTCAGGGCCTCCTACGAGCAGTACTTC.

This clonotype was seen repeatedly, ten times or more. The chain recombines TRBV7-2 with TRBJ2-1; D is uncertain. The ends were cut back, 5 bases at V and 14 bases at J, with 16 bases in the middle. The germline gives CDR1 SGHTA, CDR2 FQGNSA. The CDR3 covers 12 residues. The CDR3 DNA sequence: TGTGCCAGCAGCCTGGTCGGGCGGTTGAAGTTCTTC. As protein: CASSLVGRLKFF.

This clonotype was recorded at least ten times. The chain carries TRBV7-8 and TRBJ2-7; the D call may be TRBD1 or TRBD2 (5 bases each). Trimming removed 3 bases at V and 3 bases at J, with 36 bases between. The germline V gene has CDR1 SGHVS and CDR2 FQNEAQ. The CDR3 runs 22 residues. For the CDR3, the DNA is TGTGCCAGCAGCTTTGGTTCAGGGACCCCAATTTCTTCCTCGGAAAAATACTACGAGCAGTACTTC. Translating it yields CASSFGSGTPISSSEKYYEQYF. The variable domain in full, with the rest retrieved from reference TRBV7-8 and TRBJ2-7, is GAGVSQSPRYKVAKRGQDVALRCDPISGHVSLFWYQQALGQGPEFLTYFQNEAQLDKSGLPSDRFFAERPEGSVSTLKIQRTQQEDSAVYLCASSFGSGTPISSSEKYYEQYFGPGTRLTVT.

This chain joins TRBV18 and TRBJ2-3; D is perhaps TRBD1 or TRBD2 (6 bases each). Trimming took 3 bases from V and 6 from J, leaving 13 bases between them. In germline, CDR1 is KGHSH, CDR2 LQKENI. The CDR3 is 14 amino acids. CDR3: CASSPIGGRDTQYF. In nucleotides, the CDR3 is TGTGCCAGCTCACCGATTGGGGGGCGTGATACGCAGTATTTT.

In this sample, this clonotype turned up many times. The genes are TRBV12-3 or TRBV12-4 and TRBJ2-6; TRBD1 matches 7 bases. This CDR3 contains 16 residues. The V gene end was trimmed by 2 bases and the J gene end by 4 bases; junction bases not matched to a gene: 5. DNA of the CDR3: TGTGCCAGCAGTTTAAACAGGGGTTCAGGGGCCAACGTCCTGACTTTC. Translated: CASSLNRGSGANVLTF.

The sample holds many counts of this clonotype. The chain couples TRBV19 to TRBJ2-3; 8 bases map to TRBD2. CDR3 size: 18 residues. The V gene's germline CDR1 is LNHDA and CDR2 SQIVND (reference sequence). V was pared by 4 bases and J by 1 base, with 13 bases of the junction left unmatched. CDR3: CASSTLTSGRGGTDTQYF. The CDR3 nucleotides read TGTGCCAGTAGTACCCTCACTAGCGGAAGGGGAGGCACAGATACGCAGTATTTT.

In this sample, this clonotype turned up many times. The chain has TRBV20-1 and TRBJ1-5, with D unresolved. Germline V gene sequence: CDR1 DFQATT, CDR2 SNEGSKA (reference sequence). V gave up 3 bases and J gave up 1 base, with 10 bases separating them. The length of the CDR3 is 14 residues. CDR3 protein: CSASISGSNQPQHF. DNA of the CDR3: TGCAGTGCTAGTATATCGGGGAGCAATCAGCCCCAGCATTTT.

This clonotype was seen ten or more times. V gene TRBV5-1 combines with J gene TRBJ2-5; 8 positions agree with TRBD2. This CDR3 contains 15 residues. V shed 3 bases and J 0 bases; nucleotides not matched to a gene: 4. Germline CDR1 is SGHRS and CDR2 is YFSETQ. CDR3 sequence: CASSSIAGYQETQYF. CDR3 nucleotides: TGCGCCAGCAGCTCAATAGCGGGGTACCAAGAGACCCAGTACTTC.

This clonotype was detected ten times or more. CDR3 sequence reads: CSASNPRNTIYF. CDR3 nucleotides: TGCAGTGCTAGTAACCCTCGAAACACCATATATTTT. The rearrangement links TRBV20-1 to TRBJ1-3; D not resolved. The CDR3 covers 12 residues. CDR1 DFQATT and CDR2 SNEGSKA come from the germline V gene (reference sequence). V shed 3 bases and J shed 5 bases, with 8 bases lying between them.

This clonotype was observed many times. This rearrangement joins TRBV4-1 to TRBJ2-1; D gene uncertain. The germline V gene encodes CDR1 MGHRA and CDR2 YSYEKL. V was cut by 1 base and J by 4 bases, with 11 bases left in between. The CDR3 runs to 15 residues. The CDR3 bases are TGCGCCAGCAGCCAAGTTAACTTCCAGTACAATGAGCAGTTCTTC. This codes for CASSQVNFQYNEQFF.

In its sample, this clonotype was seen many times. The chain employs TRBV27 and TRBJ2-3; a possible D gene is TRBD1 (6 bases). The CDR3 spans 15 residues. Germline-derived CDR1 and CDR2 are MNHEY and SMNVEV (reference sequence). The V end lost 5 bases, the J end lost 8 bases, and 20 bases lay between the germline ends. Here the CDR3 reads CASSPRWDSRGTQYF. CDR3 in DNA: TGTGCCAGCAGTCCACGGTGGGATAGCAGGGGTACGCAGTATTTT.

This clonotype has at least ten counts. J is TRBJ1-2 and V is TRBV4-3; TRBD1 aligns across 7 bases. The CDR3 is made up of 14 amino acids. V lost 2 bases to trimming and J lost 3 bases; unmatched junction nucleotides: 3. The germline V gene encodes CDR1 LGHNA and CDR2 YSLEER. As DNA, the CDR3 is TGCGCCAGCAGCCAACGACAGGGACACTATGGCTACACCTTC. Residues: CASSQRQGHYGYTF.

This clonotype was counted many times. The chain combines TRBV12-3 or TRBV12-4 with TRBJ2-1; 12 bases map to TRBD2. This CDR3 is 15 amino acids long. The V segment lost 7 bases and the J segment 4 bases; nucleotides outside the gene matches: 5. The CDR3 region has the DNA TGTGCCAGCAACCGACTAGCGGGAGTGTACAATGAGCAGTTCTTC. This translates into CASNRLAGVYNEQFF.

The chain uses TRBV23-1 and TRBJ2-3; D is undetermined. TRBV23-1 is an open reading frame, and its role is uncertain. This CDR3 is built from 18 residues. Trimming left V 4 bases short and J 2 bases short, with 22 bases between. The CDR3 DNA reads as TGCGCCAGCAGTCGCATCTCCAGTCCCCGGGTATCCACAGATACGCAGTATTTT. It encodes CASSRISSPRVSTDTQYF.

This clonotype was observed at least ten times. The J gene is TRBJ1-5, the V gene TRBV24-1, with a possible D match to TRBD1 (5 bases). The CDR3 spans 15 residues. Per the germline V gene, CDR1 is KGHDR and CDR2 is SFDVKD. The germline V and J ends were trimmed by 3 bases and 0 bases, with 8 bases remaining between them. CDR3 in amino acids: CATSDTGDSNQPQHF. The DNA for the CDR3 is TGTGCCACCAGTGATACAGGAGATAGCAATCAGCCCCAGCATTTT.

This clonotype was seen at least ten times. The genes are TRBV12-3 or TRBV12-4 and TRBJ1-4; D ambiguous. V was cut by 3 bases and J by 8 bases, with 10 bases left in between. The CDR3 length is 13 residues. CDR3 region: CASSLAGWEKLFF. In nucleotides, the CDR3 is TGTGCCAGCAGTTTGGCAGGATGGGAAAAACTGTTTTTT.

This clonotype was recorded at least ten times. The chain links TRBV7-3 to TRBJ1-6; 7 nucleotides match TRBD1. The CDR3 consists of 14 residues. Germline V gene lookup returns CDR1 SGHTA and CDR2 FQGTGA. With V trimmed by 5 bases and J by 7 bases, 5 bases remained unmatched. DNA for the CDR3: TGTGCCAGCAGCACAGGGGCAACAAATTCACCCCTCCACTTT. Protein sequence: CASSTGATNSPLHF. Together with reference TRBV7-3 and TRBJ1-6, the CDR3 gives the full variable domain: GAGVSQTPSNKVTEKGKYVELRCDPISGHTALYWYRQSLGQGPEFLIYFQGTGAADDSGLPNDRFFAVRPEGSVSTLKIQRTERGDSAVYLCASSTGATNSPLHFGNGTRLTVT.